This TCR beta chain was retrieved from a study of blood T cells in healthy people across ages. As concerns this clonotype: What it recognizes is unknown.

Isolated PBMCs totaled at least 7 million in each sample. Combining a sample-barcoded 5' primer with a J-beta primer mix, a second PCR ran for roughly 7 to 11 cycles. One entry per CDR3 protein, called by TCRdb with MiXCR from the 5' RACE reads. The top ten hold approximately 24% of the sample, which has approximately 800,000 distinct CDR3 sequences, about 61% seen once. The CDR3 totals 15 residues. Germline CDR1 reads MNHNY; CDR2 reads SVGAGI (reference sequence). Between the trimmed V and J ends, which lost 1 base and 5 bases, there was a span of 12 bases. Findings and caveats of the study: In these data, TCR beta diversity tracked strongly with naive T cell percentage. Per million T cells, TCR beta diversity dropped roughly linearly as age increased.

The receptor was isolated from a man aged 40-49 years in good health. Sequenced sample: blood. The chain carries TRBV6-6 and TRBJ2-1, with D perhaps being TRBD1 or TRBD2 (5 bases each). Here the CDR3 DNA reads TGTGCCAGCAGTTACTTTTTGGGGGTGAACAATGAGCAGTTCTTC. This sequence encodes CASSYFLGVNNEQFF.